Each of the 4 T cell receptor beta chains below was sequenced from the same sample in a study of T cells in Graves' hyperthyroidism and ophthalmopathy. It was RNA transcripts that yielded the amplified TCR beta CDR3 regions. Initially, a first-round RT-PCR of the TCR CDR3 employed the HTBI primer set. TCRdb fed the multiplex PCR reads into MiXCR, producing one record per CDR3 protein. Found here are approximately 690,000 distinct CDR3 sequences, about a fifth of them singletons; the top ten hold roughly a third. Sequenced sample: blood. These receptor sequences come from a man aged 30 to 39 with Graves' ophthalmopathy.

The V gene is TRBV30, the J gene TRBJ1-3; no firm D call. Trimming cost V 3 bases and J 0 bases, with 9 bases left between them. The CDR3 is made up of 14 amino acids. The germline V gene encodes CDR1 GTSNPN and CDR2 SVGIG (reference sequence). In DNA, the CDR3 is TGTGCCTGGAGGGTCCAGTACTCTGGAAACACCATATATTTT. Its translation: CAWRVQYSGNTIYF.

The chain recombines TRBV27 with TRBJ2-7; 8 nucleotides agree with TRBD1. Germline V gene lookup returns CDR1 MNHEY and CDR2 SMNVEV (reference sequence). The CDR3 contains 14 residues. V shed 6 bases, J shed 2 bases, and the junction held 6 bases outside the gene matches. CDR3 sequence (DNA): TGTGCCAGCAGGCCCAGGGGGCAAACCTACGAGCAGTACTTC. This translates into CASRPRGQTYEQYF.

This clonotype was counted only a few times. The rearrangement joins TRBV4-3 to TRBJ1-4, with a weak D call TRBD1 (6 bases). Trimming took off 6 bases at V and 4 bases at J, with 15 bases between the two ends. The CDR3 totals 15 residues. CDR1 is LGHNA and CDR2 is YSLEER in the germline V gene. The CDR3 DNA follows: TGCGCCAGCAGACCCGACAGAGGGGGTAATGAAAAACTGTTTTTT. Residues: CASRPDRGGNEKLFF.

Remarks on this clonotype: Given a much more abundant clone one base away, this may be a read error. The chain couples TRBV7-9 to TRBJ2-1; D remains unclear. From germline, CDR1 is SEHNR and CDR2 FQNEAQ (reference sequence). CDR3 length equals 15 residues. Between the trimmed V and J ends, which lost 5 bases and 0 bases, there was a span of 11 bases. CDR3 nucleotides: TGTGCCAGCAGCCCGACTTCTGACTCCTACAATGAGCAGTTCTTC. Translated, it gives CASSPTSDSYNEQFF. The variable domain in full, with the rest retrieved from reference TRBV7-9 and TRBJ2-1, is DTGVSQNPRHKITKRGQNVTFRCDPISEHNRLYWYRQTLGQGPEFLTYFQNEAQLEKSRLLSDRFSAERPKGSFSTLEIQRTEQGDSAMYLCASSPTSDSYNEQFFGPGTRLTVL.